Listed below are T cell receptor beta chains from one sample, sequenced in a study of blood T cell repertoires in COVID-19. Clones were sequenced by immunoSEQ multiplex PCR, and TCRdb holds only the in-frame ones, with some missing. The sample records roughly 140,000 clones, 75% to 90% being singletons. Sequencing input: peripheral blood. The receptors originated from a woman in her thirties or forties with acute or convalescent COVID-19. CDR3s include the opening cysteine and the closing phenylalanine or tryptophan. Size is omitted from some rows. Given values are once, few, many or a class for expanded clones.

TRBJ2-1	TRBV28	NA	CASSLSGGGTHNEQFF
TRBJ2-2	TRBV28	NA	CATLPLGQGYPGELFF
TRBJ2-7	TRBV11-3	NA	CASSALTPTYEQYF
TRBJ1-3	TRBV28	NA	CASSPPGTDSGNTIYF
TRBJ2-1	TRBV6-6	NA	CASRPDSREQFF
TRBJ1-3	TRBV5-4	NA	CASSLEVSSNTIYF
TRBJ1-2	TRBV6-5	NA	CASSRQTGPTF
TRBJ2-4	TRBV2	NA	CASSDWVGTGGIQYF
TRBJ1-4	TRBV9	NA	CASSPYVAALEEKLFF
TRBJ2-2	TRBV30	few	CAWSVLGQNTGELFF
TRBJ2-7	TRBV19	NA	CASSILAGETYEQYF
TRBJ1-4	TRBV15	NA	CATSRDAAVATNEKLFF
TRBJ2-7	TRBV6-1	NA	CASSDTSGASYEQYF
TRBJ2-7	TRBV4-2	NA	CASSQDRYAYEQYF
TRBJ2-7	TRBV5-4	NA	CASSLGGQGAQRLYEQYF
TRBJ1-6	TRBV27	few	CASSPAGQAASLHF
TRBJ2-1	TRBV7-3	NA	CASSRMGGGNEQFF
TRBJ1-6	TRBV9	NA	CASSVDRSSYNSPLHF
TRBJ2-6	TRBV5-8	once	CASSLEASGIAGANVLTF
TRBJ2-1	TRBV6-1	once	CASSEALAGSAVNNEQFF
TRBJ2-2	TRBV14	once	CASSQGIGGGELFF
TRBJ1-1	TRBV7-7	NA	CASSPYSGTEAFF
TRBJ2-2	TRBV19	NA	CASSATRLNFGGELFF
TRBJ2-1	TRBV7-9	NA	CASSLQQGSYNEQFF